This TCR beta chain comes out of a study of blood T cell repertoires in COVID-19. Overall study: From the United States, Italy and Spain came samples of acute and convalescent COVID-19.

Libraries were prepared by immunoSEQ multiplex PCR; TCRdb keeps only in-frame clonotypes and omits some of them. Of nearly 250,000 clones in the sample, 75% to 90% were seen once. The CDR3 totals 16 residues. Germline V gene lookup returns CDR1 SGDLS and CDR2 YYNGEE. J gave up 2 bases and V 4 bases, and 8 bases lay outside the gene matches. The sequencing sample was made of PBMCs or T cells enriched from blood (not recorded which). The gene calls are TRBV9 and TRBJ2-3; 9 nucleotides match TRBD2. This sequence originates from a man between 45 and 60 years old who had been exposed to COVID-19. This CDR3 reads CASSTQLAGITDTQYF. The CDR3, as DNA: TGTGCCAGCAGCACCCAACTAGCGGGTATCACAGATACGCAGTATTTT.